Below are 10 T cell receptor beta chains sequenced from a single sample in a study of T cells after yellow fever vaccination. TCRdb used MiXCR to reprocess the 5' RACE reads, holding one entry per CDR3 protein. The repertoire holds almost 600,000 distinct CDR3 sequences, with approximately 13% as singletons. Sequenced here: PBMCs, sampled on the day of the yellow fever booster vaccination. Receptor source: a man aged 25-40 years who received the YFV17D yellow fever vaccine.

The chain is built from TRBV18 and TRBJ2-1; the D is unclear. Germline-derived CDR1 and CDR2 are KGHSH and LQKENI. The CDR3 runs to 14 residues. Between the trimmed V and J ends, which lost 3 bases and 7 bases, there was a span of 13 bases. As DNA, the CDR3 is TGTGCCAGCTCACCTCACCTCGAATCGAATGAGCAGTTCTTC. It translates to CASSPHLESNEQFF.

This clonotype was counted between two and nine times. CDR3 sequence reads: CASSQDNRAASYGYTF. The CDR3, as DNA: TGCGCCAGCAGCCAAGATAACAGGGCGGCGAGCTATGGCTACACCTTC. J is TRBJ1-2 and V is TRBV4-3, with D tentatively TRBD1 (6 bases). The germline V gene has CDR1 LGHNA and CDR2 YSLEER. Deletions cut 0 bases from V and 4 bases from J, with 15 bases between. The CDR3 consists of 16 residues.

The genes are TRBV18 and TRBJ2-7; D remains ambiguous. Trimming took 0 bases from V and 2 from J, leaving 8 bases between them. The CDR3 totals 14 residues. Per germline, CDR1 KGHSH and CDR2 LQKENI. The CDR3 sequence is CASSPPTVTYEQYF. CDR3 DNA sequence: TGTGCCAGCTCACCACCGACGGTGACCTACGAGCAGTACTTC.

The V and J genes are TRBV27 and TRBJ1-2; D is ambiguous. Trimming pared 6 bases from V and 6 bases from J, leaving 14 bases between. Looked up from germline, CDR1 is MNHEY and CDR2 is SMNVEV (reference sequence). The CDR3 covers 13 residues. CDR3 amino acids: CASSEFGRDGYTF. The CDR3 bases are TGTGCCAGCAGCGAGTTTGGGCGGGATGGCTACACCTTC.

V is TRBV29-1 and J is TRBJ2-7; 9 nucleotides line up with TRBD1. This CDR3 region has 14 residues. The ends lost 3 bases at V and 3 bases at J; junction bases unmatched: 6. Germline-derived CDR1 and CDR2 are SQVTM and ANQGSEA. This CDR3 reads CSVDVQDRGYEQYF. The CDR3 bases are TGCAGCGTTGACGTACAGGACAGGGGCTACGAGCAGTACTTC.

This chain uses TRBV20-1 with TRBJ2-7; 9 positions match TRBD1. V shed 6 bases, J shed 6 bases, and the junction held 12 bases outside the gene matches. The CDR3 length is 14 residues. The germline V gene encodes CDR1 DFQATT and CDR2 SNEGSKA (reference sequence). The CDR3: CSASTGTGTSEQYF. In DNA, the CDR3 is TGCAGTGCGAGTACCGGGACAGGGACGAGCGAGCAGTACTTC.

The rearrangement links TRBV18 to TRBJ2-7; D may correspond to TRBD1 or TRBD2 (5 bases each). Per the germline V gene, CDR1 is KGHSH and CDR2 is LQKENI. Trimming stripped 4 bases from V and 2 bases from J, with 12 bases between. CDR3 length: 14 residues. CDR3 region: CASSRDAGAYEQYF. The CDR3 DNA sequence: TGTGCCAGCTCACGGGACGCAGGAGCCTACGAGCAGTACTTC.

The gene calls are TRBV11-2 and TRBJ2-1; D perhaps matches TRBD2 (6 bases). V shed 7 bases and J shed 3 bases, with 16 bases lying between them. Germline CDR1 and CDR2: SGHAT and FQNNGV. The CDR3 totals 15 residues. The CDR3 sequence: CASIQRGGSYNEQFF. The CDR3 DNA reads as TGTGCCAGCATCCAACGTGGGGGGAGCTACAATGAGCAGTTCTTC.

The V gene is TRBV5-4, the J gene TRBJ2-1; 14 bases are a match to TRBD2. The CDR3 is 17 amino acids. Germline CDR1 reads SGHNT; CDR2 reads YYREEE (reference sequence). The V gene end was trimmed by 2 bases and the J gene end by 7 bases; junction bases not matched to a gene: 8. CDR3 nucleotide sequence: TGTGCCAGCAGCTTTGGGGGACTAGCGGGAGAATATAATGAGCAGTTCTTC. Protein sequence: CASSFGGLAGEYNEQFF.

This clonotype has only a few counts. The rearrangement links TRBV27 to TRBJ2-1, with 10 bases identical to TRBD2. The length of the CDR3 is 17 residues. The trim removed 5 bases at V and 2 bases at J, leaving 9 bases unmatched. Germline lookup yields CDR1 MNHEY and CDR2 SMNVEV (reference sequence). The DNA of the CDR3 is TGTGCCAGCAGTCCGATGGGCCTAGCGGGAGCCTACAATGAGCAGTTCTTC. This gives the protein CASSPMGLAGAYNEQFF.